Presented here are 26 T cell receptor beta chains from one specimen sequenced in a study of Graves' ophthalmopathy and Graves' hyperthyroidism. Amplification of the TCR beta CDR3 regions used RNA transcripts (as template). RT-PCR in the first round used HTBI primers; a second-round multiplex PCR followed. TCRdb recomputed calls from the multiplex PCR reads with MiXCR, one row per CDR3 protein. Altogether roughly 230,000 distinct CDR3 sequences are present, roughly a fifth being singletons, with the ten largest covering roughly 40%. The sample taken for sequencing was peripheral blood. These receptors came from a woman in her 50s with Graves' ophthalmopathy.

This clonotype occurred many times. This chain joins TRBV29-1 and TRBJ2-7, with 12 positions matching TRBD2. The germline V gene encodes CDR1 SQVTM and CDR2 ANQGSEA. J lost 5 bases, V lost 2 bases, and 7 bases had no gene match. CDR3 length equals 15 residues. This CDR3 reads CSVELAGGKGHEQYF. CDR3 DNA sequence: TGCAGCGTTGAACTAGCGGGAGGGAAAGGGCACGAGCAGTACTTC.

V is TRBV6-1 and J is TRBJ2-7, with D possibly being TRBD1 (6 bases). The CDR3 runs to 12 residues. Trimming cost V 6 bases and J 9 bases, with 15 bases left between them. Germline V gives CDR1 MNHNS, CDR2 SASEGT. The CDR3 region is CASRGAGQRQYF. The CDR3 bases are TGTGCCAGCAGGGGGGCAGGGCAAAGGCAGTACTTC.

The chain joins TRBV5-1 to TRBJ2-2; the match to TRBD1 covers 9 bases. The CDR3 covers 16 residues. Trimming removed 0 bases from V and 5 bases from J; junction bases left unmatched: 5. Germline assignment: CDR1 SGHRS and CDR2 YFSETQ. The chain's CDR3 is CASSLAGQGRTGELFF. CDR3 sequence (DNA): TGCGCCAGCAGCTTGGCGGGACAGGGCAGGACCGGGGAGCTGTTTTTT.

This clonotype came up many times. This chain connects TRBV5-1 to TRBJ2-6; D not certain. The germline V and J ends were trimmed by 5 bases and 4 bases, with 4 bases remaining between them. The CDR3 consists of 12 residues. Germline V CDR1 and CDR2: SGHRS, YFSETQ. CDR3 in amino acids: CASRRGANVLTF. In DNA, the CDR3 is TGCGCCAGCAGGAGGGGGGCCAACGTCCTGACTTTC.

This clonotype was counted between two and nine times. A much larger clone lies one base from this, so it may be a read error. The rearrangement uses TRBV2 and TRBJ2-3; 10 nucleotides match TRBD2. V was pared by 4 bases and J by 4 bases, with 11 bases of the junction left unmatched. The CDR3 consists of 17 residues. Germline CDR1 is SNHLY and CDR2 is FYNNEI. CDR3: CASSGYASGRESDTQYF. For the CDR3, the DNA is TGTGCCAGCAGTGGGTATGCGAGCGGGAGGGAGTCAGATACGCAGTATTTT.

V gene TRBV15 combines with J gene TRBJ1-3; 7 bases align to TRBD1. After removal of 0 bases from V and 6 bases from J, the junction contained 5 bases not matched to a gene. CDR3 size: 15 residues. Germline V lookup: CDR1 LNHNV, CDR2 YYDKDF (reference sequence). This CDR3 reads CATSRDEGAENTIYF. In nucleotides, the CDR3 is TGTGCCACCAGCAGAGATGAGGGGGCGGAAAACACCATATATTTT.

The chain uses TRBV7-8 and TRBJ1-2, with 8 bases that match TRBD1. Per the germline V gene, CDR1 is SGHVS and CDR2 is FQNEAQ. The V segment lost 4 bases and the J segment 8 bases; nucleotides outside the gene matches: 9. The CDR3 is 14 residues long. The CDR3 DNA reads TGTGCCAGCAGCTCGCGGACAGGGAAAGGCGGCTACACCTTC. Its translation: CASSSRTGKGGYTF.

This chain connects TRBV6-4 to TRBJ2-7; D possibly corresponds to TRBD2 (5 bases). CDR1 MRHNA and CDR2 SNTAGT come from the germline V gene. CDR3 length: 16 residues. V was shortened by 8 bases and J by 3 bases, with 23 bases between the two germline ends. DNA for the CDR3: TGTGCCAGCCTGACACGAGTAGAGAGGGTCATCTACGAGCAGTACTTC. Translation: CASLTRVERVIYEQYF.

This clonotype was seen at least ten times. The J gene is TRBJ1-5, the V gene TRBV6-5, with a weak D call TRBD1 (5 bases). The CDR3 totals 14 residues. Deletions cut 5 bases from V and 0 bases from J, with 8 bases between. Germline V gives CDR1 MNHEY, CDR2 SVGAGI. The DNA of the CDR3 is TGTGCCAGCAGTATCGGGGGTAGCAATCAGCCCCAGCATTTT. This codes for CASSIGGSNQPQHF.

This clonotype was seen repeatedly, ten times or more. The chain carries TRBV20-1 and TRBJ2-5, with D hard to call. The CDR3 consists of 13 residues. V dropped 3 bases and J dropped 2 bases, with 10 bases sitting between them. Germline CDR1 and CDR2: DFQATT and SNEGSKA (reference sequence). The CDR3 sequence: CSASYPMQETQYF. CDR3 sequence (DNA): TGCAGTGCTAGTTACCCAATGCAAGAGACCCAGTACTTC.

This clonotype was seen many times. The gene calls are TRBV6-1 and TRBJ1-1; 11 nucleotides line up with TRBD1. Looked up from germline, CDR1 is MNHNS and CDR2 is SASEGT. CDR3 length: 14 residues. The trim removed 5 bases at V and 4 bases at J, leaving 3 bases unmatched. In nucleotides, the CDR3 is TGTGCCAGCAGTCTGGACAGGGGGCCCACTGAAGCTTTCTTT. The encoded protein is CASSLDRGPTEAFF.

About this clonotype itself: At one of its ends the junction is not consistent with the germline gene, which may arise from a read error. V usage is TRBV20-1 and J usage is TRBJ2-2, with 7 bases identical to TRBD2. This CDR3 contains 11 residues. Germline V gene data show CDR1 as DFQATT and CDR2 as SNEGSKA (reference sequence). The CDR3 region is CSARVPGGLFF. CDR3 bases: TGCAGTGCTAGAGTTCCGGGGGGGCTGTTTTTT.

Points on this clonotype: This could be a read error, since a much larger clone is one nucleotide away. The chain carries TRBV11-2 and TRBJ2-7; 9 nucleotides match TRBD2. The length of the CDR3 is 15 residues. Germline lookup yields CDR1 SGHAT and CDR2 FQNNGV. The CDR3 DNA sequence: TGTGACAGCAGCTTTAATAGCGGGAGTAGATACGAGCAGTACTTC. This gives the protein CDSSFNSGSRYEQYF.

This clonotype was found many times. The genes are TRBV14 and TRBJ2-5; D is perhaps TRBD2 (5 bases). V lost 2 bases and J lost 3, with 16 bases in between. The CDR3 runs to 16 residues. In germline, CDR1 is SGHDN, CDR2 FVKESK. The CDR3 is CASSQPSGLEEETQYF. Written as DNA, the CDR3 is TGTGCCAGCAGCCAACCCTCCGGACTCGAGGAAGAGACCCAGTACTTC.

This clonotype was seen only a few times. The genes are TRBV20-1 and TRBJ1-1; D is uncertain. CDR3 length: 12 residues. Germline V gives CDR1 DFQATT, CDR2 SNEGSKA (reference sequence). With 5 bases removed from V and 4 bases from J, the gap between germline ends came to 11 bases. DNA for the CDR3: TGCAGTGCTGTAGTTAGGAGCACTGAAGCTTTCTTT. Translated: CSAVVRSTEAFF.

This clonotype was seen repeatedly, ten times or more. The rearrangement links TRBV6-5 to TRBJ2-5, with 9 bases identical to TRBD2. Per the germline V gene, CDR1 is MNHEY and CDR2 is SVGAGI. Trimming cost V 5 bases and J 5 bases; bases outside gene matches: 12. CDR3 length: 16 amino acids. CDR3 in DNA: TGTGCCAGCAGTACTGGGACTAGCAGGGGGGTGGAGACCCAGTACTTC. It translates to CASSTGTSRGVETQYF.

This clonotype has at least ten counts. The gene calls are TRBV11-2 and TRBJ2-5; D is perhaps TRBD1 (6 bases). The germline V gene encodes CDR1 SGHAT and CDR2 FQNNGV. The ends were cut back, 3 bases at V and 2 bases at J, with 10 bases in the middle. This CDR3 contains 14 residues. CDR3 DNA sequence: TGTGCCAGCAGCTTGTTACAGGGTCAAGAGACCCAGTACTTC. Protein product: CASSLLQGQETQYF.

This chain's CDR3 is CASGPGRGTEAFF. As DNA, the CDR3 is TGTGCTAGTGGTCCCGGAAGAGGAACTGAAGCTTTCTTT. V gene TRBV12-5 combines with J gene TRBJ1-1, with D hard to call. Per germline, CDR1 LGHNT and CDR2 FRNRAP. The CDR3 contains 13 residues. V was cut by 5 bases and J by 5 bases, with 12 bases left in between.

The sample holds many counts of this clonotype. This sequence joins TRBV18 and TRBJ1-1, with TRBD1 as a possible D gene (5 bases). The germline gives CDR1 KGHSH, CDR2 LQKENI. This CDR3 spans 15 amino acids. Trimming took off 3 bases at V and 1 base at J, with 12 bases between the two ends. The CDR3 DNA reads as TGTGCCAGCTCACCTCAACCGGGGCCGAACACTGAAGCTTTCTTT. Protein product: CASSPQPGPNTEAFF.

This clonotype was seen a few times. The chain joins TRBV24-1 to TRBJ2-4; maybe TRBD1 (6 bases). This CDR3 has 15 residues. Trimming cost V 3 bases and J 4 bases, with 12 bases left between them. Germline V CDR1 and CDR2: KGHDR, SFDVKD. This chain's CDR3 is CATSDPLDRKNIQYF. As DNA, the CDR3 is TGTGCCACCAGTGATCCCCTTGACAGGAAAAACATTCAGTACTTC.

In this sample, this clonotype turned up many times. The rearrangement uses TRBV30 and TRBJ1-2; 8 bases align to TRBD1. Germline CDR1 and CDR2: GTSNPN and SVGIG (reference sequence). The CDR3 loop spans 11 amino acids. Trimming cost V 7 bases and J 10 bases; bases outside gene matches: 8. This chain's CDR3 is CALSTGGSYTF. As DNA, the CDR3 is TGTGCCTTGAGCACAGGGGGTTCCTACACCTTC.

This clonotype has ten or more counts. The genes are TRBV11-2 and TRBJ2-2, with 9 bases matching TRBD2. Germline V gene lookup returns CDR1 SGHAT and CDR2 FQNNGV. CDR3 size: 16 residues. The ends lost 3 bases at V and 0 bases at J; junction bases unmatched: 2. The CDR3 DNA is TGTGCCAGCAGCTTTATAGCGGGAGCGAACACCGGGGAGCTGTTTTTT. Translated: CASSFIAGANTGELFF. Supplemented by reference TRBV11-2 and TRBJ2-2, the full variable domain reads EAGVAQSPRYKIIEKRQSVAFWCNPISGHATLYWYQQILGQGPKLLIQFQNNGVVDDSQLPKDRFSAERLKGVDSTLKIQPAKLEDSAVYLCASSFIAGANTGELFFGEGSRLTVL.

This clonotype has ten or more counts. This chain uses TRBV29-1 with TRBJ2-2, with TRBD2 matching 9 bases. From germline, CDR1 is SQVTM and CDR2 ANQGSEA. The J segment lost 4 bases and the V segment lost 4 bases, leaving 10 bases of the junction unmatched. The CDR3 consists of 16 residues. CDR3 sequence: CSVVLAGKGRTGELFF. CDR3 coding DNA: TGCAGCGTTGTGCTAGCGGGGAAAGGGCGCACCGGGGAGCTGTTTTTT.

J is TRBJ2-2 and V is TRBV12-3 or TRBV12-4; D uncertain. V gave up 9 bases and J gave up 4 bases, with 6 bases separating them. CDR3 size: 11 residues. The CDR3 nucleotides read TGTGCCAGTTGGGCCACCGGGGAGCTGTTTTTT. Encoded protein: CASWATGELFF.

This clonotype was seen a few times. CDR3 in DNA: TGTGCCAGTAGTATTGGTGGGCGATCCTACTTCGGCAGCAATCAGCCCCAGCATTTT. Protein sequence: CASSIGGRSYFGSNQPQHF. The rearrangement links TRBV19 to TRBJ1-5, with D unclear. Trimming pared 3 bases from V and 1 base from J, leaving 22 bases between. The CDR3 has 19 residues. The germline CDR1 and CDR2 sequences are LNHDA and SQIVND (reference sequence).

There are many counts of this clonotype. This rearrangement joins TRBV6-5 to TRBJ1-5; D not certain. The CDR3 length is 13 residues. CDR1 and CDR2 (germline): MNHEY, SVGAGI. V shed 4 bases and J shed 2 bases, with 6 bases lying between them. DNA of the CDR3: TGTGCCAGCAGTTCTACGGGCAATCAGCCCCAGCATTTT. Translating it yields CASSSTGNQPQHF.